The next 15 T cell receptor beta chains were all read from a single sample in a study of cytomegalovirus exposure and HLA in healthy donors (TCRdb year 2017). The library was generated by the immunoSEQ multiplex PCR assay. For the multiplex PCR, a mixture combining 60 forward primers for TCR Vbeta segments and 13 reverse primers for TCR Jbeta segments was used. Sourced from immuneACCESS, this table was stored by TCRdb with only in-frame sequences that have V and J called. A share of the clones is absent; for the studies checked, an unresolved V gene accounts for under half, and the remainder has no known explanation. The sample profile shows tens of thousands of clones; 70% to 75% of them were found once. The biggest ten clones account for 22% of the sample. Input material: PBMCs. The receptors derive from a woman aged 25 to 39 in good health and CMV-seropositive.

The chain combines TRBV15 with TRBJ1-5; tentatively, D is TRBD1 (5 bases). The CDR3 extends over 15 amino acids. V lost 5 bases and J lost 5, with 16 bases in between. The germline gives CDR1 LNHNV, CDR2 YYDKDF (reference sequence). Here the CDR3 DNA reads TGTGCCACCAGCCCCCGAGTGGGACTTTATCAGCCCCAGCATTTT. It specifies CATSPRVGLYQPQHF.

This chain uses TRBV10-1 with TRBJ2-1, with 7 bases identical to TRBD1. Germline values: CDR1 WNHNN, CDR2 SYGVQD (reference sequence). The J segment lost 4 bases and the V segment lost 0 bases, leaving 6 bases of the junction unmatched. The CDR3 consists of 16 residues. This CDR3 is CASSESSNRGYNEQFF. CDR3 DNA sequence: TGCGCCAGCAGTGAGTCGTCCAACAGGGGTTACAATGAGCAGTTCTTC.

This clone appeared once. The chain combines TRBV6-1 with TRBJ2-7; 8 bases map to TRBD1. In germline, CDR1 is MNHNS, CDR2 SASEGT. There are 12 residues in the CDR3. Trimming removed 4 bases from V and 5 bases from J; junction bases left unmatched: 1. As DNA, the CDR3 is TGTGCCAGCAGTGTGACAGGGGACGAGCAGTACTTC. Translating it yields CASSVTGDEQYF.

The chain couples TRBV28 to TRBJ1-5; TRBD1 agrees at 8 bases. Trimming took 5 bases from V and 6 from J; bases not matched to a gene: 15. CDR1 and CDR2 from the germline V gene are MDHEN and SYDVKM. The CDR3 runs to 17 residues. The CDR3 DNA follows: TGTGCCAGCAGTCCCTCGGGCAGGGGGCAGGGGGGTCAGCCCCAGCATTTT. Translated: CASSPSGRGQGGQPQHF.

The CDR3 DNA reads as TGTGCCAGCAGCTTTGTCGGGGGGGCCACTGAAGCTTTCTTT. This sequence encodes CASSFVGGATEAFF. The chain links TRBV7-2 to TRBJ1-1; D perhaps matches TRBD1 (6 bases). The CDR3 covers 14 residues. CDR1 and CDR2 (germline): SGHTA, FQGNSA. The V end lost 3 bases, the J end lost 4 bases, and 12 bases lay between the germline ends.

V gene TRBV6-1 combines with J gene TRBJ2-1, with a possible D match to TRBD1 (5 bases). The CDR3 sequence is 14 residues long. The V gene's germline CDR1 is MNHNS and CDR2 SASEGT. Trimming took 4 bases from V and 3 from J, leaving 10 bases between them. CDR3 region: CASSVQEIYNEQFF. For the CDR3, the DNA is TGTGCCAGCAGTGTACAGGAGATCTACAATGAGCAGTTCTTC.

The chain uses TRBV5-1 and TRBJ2-3; a weak D match, TRBD1 (5 bases). In germline, CDR1 is SGHRS, CDR2 YFSETQ. CDR3 length: 14 residues. The V gene lost 2 bases and the J gene lost 0 bases, with 7 bases spanning the gap. DNA of the CDR3: TGCGCCAGCAGCTTTCAGGGCAGCACAGATACGCAGTATTTT. Its protein is CASSFQGSTDTQYF.

The chain joins TRBV9 to TRBJ2-1, with 11 bases that match TRBD2. The CDR3 is made up of 15 amino acids. CDR1 is SGDLS and CDR2 is YYNGEE in the germline V gene. V lost 4 bases and J lost 6; bases outside the gene matches: 6. The chain's CDR3 is CASSTGLAEGNEQFF. The CDR3 DNA reads as TGTGCCAGCAGCACGGGACTAGCGGAAGGCAATGAGCAGTTCTTC. Combining the CDR3 with reference TRBV9 and TRBJ2-1 gives the whole variable domain DSGVTQTPKHLITATGQRVTLRCSPRSGDLSVYWYQQSLDQGLQFLIQYYNGEERAKGNILERFSAQQFPDLHSELNLSSLELGDSALYFCASSTGLAEGNEQFFGPGTRLTVL.

This clone was detected only once. The genes are TRBV7-2 and TRBJ2-7; 10 nucleotides align to TRBD2. CDR1 and CDR2 (germline): SGHTA, FQGNSA. V lost 4 bases and J lost 6; bases outside the gene matches: 6. The CDR3 length is 14 residues. In DNA form, the CDR3 reads TGTGCCAGCAGCTCTAGCGGGAGTAGGACCGAGCAGTACTTC. This sequence encodes CASSSSGSRTEQYF. Full variable domain (remainder filled in from reference TRBV7-2 and TRBJ2-7): GAGVSQSPSNKVTEKGKDVELRCDPISGHTALYWYRQSLGQGLEFLIYFQGNSAPDKSGLPSDRFSAERTGGSVSTLTIQRTQQEDSAVYLCASSSSGSRTEQYFGPGTRLTVT.

This clone was counted only a few times. DNA for the CDR3: TGTGCCAGCAGTGATCGGGGTAAGCAGTTCTTC. The encoded protein is CASSDRGKQFF. The gene calls are TRBV6-5 and TRBJ2-1; tentative D call: TRBD2 (5 bases). CDR3 length: 11 residues. Trimming removed 5 bases from V and 11 bases from J, with 10 bases in between. The germline gives CDR1 MNHEY, CDR2 SVGAGI.

The CDR3: CASSATGANEKLFF. In DNA, the CDR3 is TGCGCCAGCAGCGCAACAGGGGCTAATGAAAAACTGTTTTTT. The V and J genes are TRBV5-1 and TRBJ1-4, with 7 bases matching TRBD1. The V gene end was trimmed by 4 bases and the J gene end by 3 bases; junction bases not matched to a gene: 3. The CDR3 sequence is 14 residues long. Germline-derived CDR1 and CDR2 are SGHRS and YFSETQ.

The V gene is TRBV16, the J gene TRBJ1-2; D is unclear. CDR1 is KGHSY and CDR2 is FQNENV in the germline V gene. V was clipped by 1 base and J by 5 bases, with 11 bases between them. The CDR3 totals 14 residues. The CDR3 coding sequence is TGTGCCAGCAGCCAATACGGAGGGAAGTATGGCTACACCTTC. Its translation is CASSQYGGKYGYTF. The full variable domain, in which reference TRBV16 and TRBJ1-2 provide the parts outside the CDR3, is GEEVAQTPKHLVRGEGQKAKLYCAPIKGHSYVFWYQQVLKNEFKFLISFQNENVFDETGMPKERFSAKCLPNSPCSLEIQATKLEDSAVYFCASSQYGGKYGYTFGSGTRLTVV.

The chain links TRBV5-8 to TRBJ1-2, with D perhaps TRBD1 (6 bases). V lost 4 bases to trimming and J lost 3 bases, with 13 bases between them. CDR1 SGHTS and CDR2 YDEGEE come from the germline V gene. CDR3 length: 14 amino acids. CDR3: CASSLGQKDYGYTF. The CDR3 coding sequence is TGTGCCAGCAGCCTTGGACAGAAGGACTATGGCTACACCTTC.

The J gene is TRBJ1-3, the V gene TRBV5-6; 9 positions match TRBD1. Germline CDR1 and CDR2: SGHDT and YYEEEE. Germline trimming cut 4 bases from V and 4 bases from J; bases unmatched to any gene: 6. The CDR3 is 15 amino acids. The CDR3 spells CASSPSGTGGNTIYF. In DNA, the CDR3 is TGTGCCAGCAGCCCCTCCGGGACAGGGGGAAACACCATATATTTT.

The table lists this clone with a few counts. CDR3 protein: CASSQDKQGALNEQFF. The CDR3 DNA sequence: TGTGCCAGCAGCCAAGATAAGCAGGGGGCTCTCAATGAGCAGTTCTTC. This chain connects TRBV4-2 to TRBJ2-1; 8 bases line up with TRBD1. The germline CDR1 and CDR2 sequences are LGHNA and YNFKEQ. The V gene end was trimmed by 0 bases and the J gene end by 6 bases; junction bases not matched to a gene: 7. CDR3 length equals 16 residues.